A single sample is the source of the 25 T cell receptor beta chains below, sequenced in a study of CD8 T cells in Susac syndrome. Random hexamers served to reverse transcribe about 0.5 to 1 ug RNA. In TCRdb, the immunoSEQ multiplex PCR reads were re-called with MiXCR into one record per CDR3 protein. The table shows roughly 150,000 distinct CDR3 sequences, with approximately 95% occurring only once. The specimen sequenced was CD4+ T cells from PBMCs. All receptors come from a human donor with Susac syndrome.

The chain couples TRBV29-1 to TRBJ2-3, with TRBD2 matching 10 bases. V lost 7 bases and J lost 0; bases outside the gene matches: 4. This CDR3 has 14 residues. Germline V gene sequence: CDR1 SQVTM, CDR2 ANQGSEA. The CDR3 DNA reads TGCAGCGCCGTACTAGCGGGGAGCACAGATACGCAGTATTTT. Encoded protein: CSAVLAGSTDTQYF.

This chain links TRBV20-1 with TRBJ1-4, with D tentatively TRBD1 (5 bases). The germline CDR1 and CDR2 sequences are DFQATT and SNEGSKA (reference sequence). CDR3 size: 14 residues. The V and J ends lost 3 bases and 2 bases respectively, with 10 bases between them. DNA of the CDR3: TGCAGTGCTAGCCGTCGACAGACTAATGAAAAACTGTTTTTT. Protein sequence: CSASRRQTNEKLFF.

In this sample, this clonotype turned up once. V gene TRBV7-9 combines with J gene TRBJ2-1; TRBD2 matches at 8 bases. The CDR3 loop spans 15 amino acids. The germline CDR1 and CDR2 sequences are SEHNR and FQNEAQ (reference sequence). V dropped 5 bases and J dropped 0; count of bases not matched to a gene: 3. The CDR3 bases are TGTGCCAGCAGCCCGCGGGGGGACTCCTACAATGAGCAGTTCTTC. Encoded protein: CASSPRGDSYNEQFF. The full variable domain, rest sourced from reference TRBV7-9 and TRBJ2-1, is DTGVSQNPRHKITKRGQNVTFRCDPISEHNRLYWYRQTLGQGPEFLTYFQNEAQLEKSRLLSDRFSAERPKGSFSTLEIQRTEQGDSAMYLCASSPRGDSYNEQFFGPGTRLTVL.

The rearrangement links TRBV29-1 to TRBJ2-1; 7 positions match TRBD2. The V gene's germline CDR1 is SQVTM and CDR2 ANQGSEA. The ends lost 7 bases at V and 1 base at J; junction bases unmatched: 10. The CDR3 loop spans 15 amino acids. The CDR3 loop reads CSGGGGVRSYNEQFF. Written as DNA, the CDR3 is TGCAGCGGGGGGGGTGGCGTGAGGTCCTACAATGAGCAGTTCTTC.

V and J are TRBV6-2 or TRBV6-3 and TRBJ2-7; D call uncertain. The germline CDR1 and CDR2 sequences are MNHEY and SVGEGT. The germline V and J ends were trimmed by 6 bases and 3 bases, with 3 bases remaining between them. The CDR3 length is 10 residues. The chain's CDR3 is CASRGYEQYF. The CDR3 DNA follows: TGTGCCAGCAGGGGCTACGAGCAGTACTTC.

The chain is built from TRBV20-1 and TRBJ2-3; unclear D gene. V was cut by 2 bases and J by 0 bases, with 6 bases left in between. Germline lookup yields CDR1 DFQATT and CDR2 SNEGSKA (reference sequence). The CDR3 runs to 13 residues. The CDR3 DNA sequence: TGCAGTGCTAGAAACCCGAGCACAGATACGCAGTATTTT. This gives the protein CSARNPSTDTQYF.

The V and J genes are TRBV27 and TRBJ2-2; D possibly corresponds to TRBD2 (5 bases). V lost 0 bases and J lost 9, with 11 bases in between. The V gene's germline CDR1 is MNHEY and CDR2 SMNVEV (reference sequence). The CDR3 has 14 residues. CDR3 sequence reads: CASSLSRTGWELFF. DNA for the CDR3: TGTGCCAGCAGTTTATCCAGGACTGGATGGGAGCTGTTTTTT.

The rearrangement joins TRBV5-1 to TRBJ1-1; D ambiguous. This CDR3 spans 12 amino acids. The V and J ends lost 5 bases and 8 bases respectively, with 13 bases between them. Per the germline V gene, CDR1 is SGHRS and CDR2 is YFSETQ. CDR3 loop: CASRGWSAEAFF. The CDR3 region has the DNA TGCGCCAGCAGGGGGTGGAGTGCAGAAGCTTTCTTT.

CDR3 in amino acids: CASRPLSLKDRNEQFF. The DNA of the CDR3 is TGTGCCAGTAGGCCCCTGTCGCTTAAAGATCGGAATGAGCAGTTCTTC. This chain connects TRBV19 to TRBJ2-1; D is ambiguous. The CDR3 has 16 residues. Germline CDR1 reads LNHDA; CDR2 reads SQIVND (reference sequence). V gave up 6 bases and J gave up 7 bases, with 22 bases separating them.

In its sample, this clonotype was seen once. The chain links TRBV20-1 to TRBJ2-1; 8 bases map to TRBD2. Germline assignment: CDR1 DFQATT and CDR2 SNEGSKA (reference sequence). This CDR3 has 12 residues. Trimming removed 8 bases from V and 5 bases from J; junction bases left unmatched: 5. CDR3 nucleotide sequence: TGCAGTCGCGGGGGGTTAAACAATGAGCAGTTCTTC. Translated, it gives CSRGGLNNEQFF.

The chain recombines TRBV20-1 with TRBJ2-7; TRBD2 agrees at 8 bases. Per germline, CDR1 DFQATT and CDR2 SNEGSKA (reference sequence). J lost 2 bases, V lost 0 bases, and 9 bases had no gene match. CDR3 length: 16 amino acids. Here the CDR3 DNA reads TGCAGTGCTAGAGATGGGGGCGGGGGGAACCCCTACGAGCAGTACTTC. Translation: CSARDGGGGNPYEQYF.

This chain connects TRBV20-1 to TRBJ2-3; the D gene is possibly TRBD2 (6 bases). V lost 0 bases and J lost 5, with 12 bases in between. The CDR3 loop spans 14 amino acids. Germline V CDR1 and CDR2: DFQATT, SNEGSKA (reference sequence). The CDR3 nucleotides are TGCAGTGCTAGAGATATGGAGCGGGTAGATACGCAGTATTTT. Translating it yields CSARDMERVDTQYF.

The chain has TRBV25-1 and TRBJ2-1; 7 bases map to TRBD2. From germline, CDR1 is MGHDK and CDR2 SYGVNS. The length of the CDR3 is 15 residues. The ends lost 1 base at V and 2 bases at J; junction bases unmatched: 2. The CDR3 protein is CASSESRGAYNEQFF. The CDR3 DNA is TGTGCCAGCAGTGAATCCCGGGGGGCCTACAATGAGCAGTTCTTC.

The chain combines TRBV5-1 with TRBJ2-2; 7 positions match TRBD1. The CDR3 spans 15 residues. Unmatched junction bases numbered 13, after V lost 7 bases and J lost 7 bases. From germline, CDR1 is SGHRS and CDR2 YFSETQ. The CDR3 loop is CASAPMLQGNGELFF. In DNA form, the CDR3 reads TGCGCCAGCGCCCCGATGTTACAGGGGAACGGGGAGCTGTTTTTT.

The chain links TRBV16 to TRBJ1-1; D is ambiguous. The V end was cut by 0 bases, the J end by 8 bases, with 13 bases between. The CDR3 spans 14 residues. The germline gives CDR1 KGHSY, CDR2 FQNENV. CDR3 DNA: TGTGCCAGCAGCCAATCGAAAGACATAACCGAAGCTTTCTTT. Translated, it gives CASSQSKDITEAFF.

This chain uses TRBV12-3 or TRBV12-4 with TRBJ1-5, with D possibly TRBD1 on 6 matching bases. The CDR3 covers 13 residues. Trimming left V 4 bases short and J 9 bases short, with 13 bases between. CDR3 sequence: CASSSGGPSPQHF. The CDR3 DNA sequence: TGTGCCAGCAGTTCGGGGGGCCCCTCGCCCCAGCATTTT.

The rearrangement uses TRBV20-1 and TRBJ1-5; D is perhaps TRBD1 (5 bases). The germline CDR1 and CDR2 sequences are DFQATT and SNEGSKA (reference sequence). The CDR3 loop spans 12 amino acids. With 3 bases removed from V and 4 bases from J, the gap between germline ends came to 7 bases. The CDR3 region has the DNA TGCAGTGCTAGGAGGACAAATCAGCCCCAGCATTTT. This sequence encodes CSARRTNQPQHF.

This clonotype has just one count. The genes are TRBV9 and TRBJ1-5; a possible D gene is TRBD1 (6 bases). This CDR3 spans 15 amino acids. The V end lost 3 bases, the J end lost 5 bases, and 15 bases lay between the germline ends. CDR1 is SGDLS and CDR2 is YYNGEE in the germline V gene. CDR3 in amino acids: CASSEGGRGDQPQHF. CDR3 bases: TGTGCCAGCAGCGAGGGGGGCAGGGGCGATCAGCCCCAGCATTTT.

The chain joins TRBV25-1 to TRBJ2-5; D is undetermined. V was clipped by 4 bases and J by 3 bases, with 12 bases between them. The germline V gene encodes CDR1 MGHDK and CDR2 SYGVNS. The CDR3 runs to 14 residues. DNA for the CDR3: TGTGCCAGCAGTGTGGGCGGAGCAGAAGAGACCCAGTACTTC. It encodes CASSVGGAEETQYF.

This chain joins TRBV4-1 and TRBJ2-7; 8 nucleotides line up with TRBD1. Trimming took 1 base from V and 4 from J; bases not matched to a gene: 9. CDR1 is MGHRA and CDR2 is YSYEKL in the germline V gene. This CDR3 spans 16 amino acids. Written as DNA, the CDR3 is TGCGCCAGCAGCCAAGCTAGTCAGGGGGCAGGGTACGAGCAGTACTTC. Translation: CASSQASQGAGYEQYF.

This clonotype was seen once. The CDR3 DNA is TGTGCCAGCAGCGTAAGTCCCCAGGCCTACGAGCAGTACTTC. Its translation: CASSVSPQAYEQYF. The chain carries TRBV9 and TRBJ2-7, with no clear D. The germline V gene has CDR1 SGDLS and CDR2 YYNGEE. The CDR3 is made up of 14 amino acids. V lost 1 base and J 2 bases, leaving 10 bases between the germline ends.

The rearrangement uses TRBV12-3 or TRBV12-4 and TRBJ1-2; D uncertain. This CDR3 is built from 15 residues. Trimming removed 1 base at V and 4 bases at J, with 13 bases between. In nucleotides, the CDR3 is TGTGCCAGCAGTTTAGTTGGGGAGTGGTTCTATGGCTACACCTTC. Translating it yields CASSLVGEWFYGYTF.

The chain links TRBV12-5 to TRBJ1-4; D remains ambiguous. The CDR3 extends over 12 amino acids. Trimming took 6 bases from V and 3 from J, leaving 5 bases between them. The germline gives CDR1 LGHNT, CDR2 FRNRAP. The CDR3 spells CASGLSNEKLFF. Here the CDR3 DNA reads TGTGCTAGTGGCCTCTCTAATGAAAAACTGTTTTTT. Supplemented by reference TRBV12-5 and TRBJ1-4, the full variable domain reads DARVTQTPRHKVTEMGQEVTMRCQPILGHNTVFWYRQTMMQGLELLAYFRNRAPLDDSGMPKDRFSAEMPDATLATLKIQPSEPRDSAVYFCASGLSNEKLFFGSGTQLSVL.

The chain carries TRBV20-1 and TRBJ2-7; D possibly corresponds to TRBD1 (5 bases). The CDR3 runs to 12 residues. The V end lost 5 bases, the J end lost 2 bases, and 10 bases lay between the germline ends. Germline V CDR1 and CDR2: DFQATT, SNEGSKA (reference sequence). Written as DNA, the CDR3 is TGCAGTGCTCTGACGGACACCTACGAGCAGTACTTC. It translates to CSALTDTYEQYF.

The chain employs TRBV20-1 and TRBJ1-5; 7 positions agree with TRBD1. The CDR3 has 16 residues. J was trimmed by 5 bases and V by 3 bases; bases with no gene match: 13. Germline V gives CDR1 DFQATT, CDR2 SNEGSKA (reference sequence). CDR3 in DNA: TGCAGTGCTAGTTCACAGGGGCGGTCCGTCTATCAGCCCCAGCATTTT. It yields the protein CSASSQGRSVYQPQHF.